The clone carrying this TCR beta chain was found a few times. The antigen remains undetermined. The CDR3 contains 15 residues. Between the trimmed V and J ends, which lost 3 bases and 4 bases, there was a span of 15 bases. In germline, CDR1 is MNHEY, CDR2 SMNVEV (reference sequence). These data come from a study of cytomegalovirus exposure and HLA in healthy donors. Study-wide findings and caveats: TCR beta V- and J-gene trimming was later associated with a missense DCLRE1C variant. Roughly even sequencing depth across donors was the assumption behind the presence/absence analyses. Common viral pathogens were later found to be apparently linked to several of the most significant clusters.

With 60 Vbeta and 13 Jbeta primers, the PCR was carried out. Generated by immunoSEQ multiplex PCR, the TCRdb table keeps only in-frame clones and is missing some. The repertoire holds about 190,000 clones, with roughly 81% as singletons. Specimen: PBMCs. This chain joins TRBV27 and TRBJ1-1; no reliable D call. The receptor was derived from a woman aged 25 to 39 in good health and CMV-seropositive. The CDR3 DNA is TGTGCCAGCAGTTTTTTGACCGCGGGGAGCACTGAAGCTTTCTTT. Its protein product is CASSFLTAGSTEAFF.